The T cell receptor beta chain described here comes from a study of post-analysis software for immune sequencing data. Unique-molecular-identifier-tagged TCR beta cDNA libraries were used. With about 0.85 to 10 million T cells as the source, some 500,000 cDNA molecules resulted. TCRdb reanalysed the PCR reads using MiXCR and keeps one entry per CDR3 protein. Here the sample spans about 820,000 distinct CDR3 sequences, 53% being singletons. The J segment lost 9 bases and the V segment lost 3 bases, leaving 2 bases of the junction unmatched. CDR3 size: 12 residues. Points from the study as a whole: Samples sharing a preparation batch grouped tightly together when assessed by F measure. In patients, TRBV5-6, TRBV5-1 and TRBV20-1 belonged to roughly 5 TRBV segments found more frequently than in controls. The normalized Chao1 diversity of multiple sclerosis patients was significantly lower than that of controls.

With regard to this clonotype: What it recognizes is unknown.

The TCR comes from a girl aged 10 to 17 with multiple sclerosis. The chain recombines TRBV12-3 or TRBV12-4 with TRBJ2-1; 7 positions match TRBD2. Sequencing used blood. CDR3 protein: CASSFGGGEQFF. Here the CDR3 DNA reads TGTGCCAGCAGTTTTGGCGGGGGTGAGCAGTTCTTC.